These 10 T cell receptor beta chains share one sample of origin, sequenced in a study of cytomegalovirus exposure and HLA in healthy donors. Use of 60 Vbeta and 13 Jbeta primers characterized the PCR. Repertoires were generated with immunoSEQ multiplex PCR, while TCRdb's copy carries only in-frame clones and drops some. Of 100,000 or so clones listed, 70% to 80% were seen once; the top ten hold around 5%. The sequenced sample was PBMCs. The receptors were gathered from a female donor in good health and CMV-seropositive.

This clone appeared a few times. The V call is TRBV19, the J call TRBJ2-2; 9 bases fit TRBD2. Trimming took 11 bases from V and 2 from J; bases not matched to a gene: 15. Looked up from germline, CDR1 is LNHDA and CDR2 is SQIVND (reference sequence). The CDR3 is made up of 17 amino acids. The CDR3 DNA follows: TGTGCCTGTACAAGACTAGCGGAGGGGATAAACACCGGGGAGCTGTTTTTT. It translates to CACTRLAEGINTGELFF. The full variable domain, with the rest looked up from reference TRBV19 and TRBJ2-2, is DGGITQSPKYLFRKEGQNVTLSCEQNLNHDAMYWYRQDPGQGLRLIYYSQIVNDFQKGDIAEGYSVSREKKESFPLTVTSAQKNPTAFYLCACTRLAEGINTGELFFGEGSRLTVL.

This clone was seen a few times. The chain recombines TRBV13 with TRBJ1-2, with D possibly being TRBD1 (6 bases). Germline values: CDR1 PRHDT, CDR2 FYEKMQ (reference sequence). The CDR3 consists of 13 residues. V dropped 4 bases and J dropped 3 bases, with 9 bases sitting between them. Written as DNA, the CDR3 is TGTGCCAGCAGCTCACAGGGTGACTATGGCTACACCTTC. It translates to CASSSQGDYGYTF.

A single count supports this clone. The CDR3 bases are TGTGCCAGTAGTATCGGTCCGGGCTCTGGAAACACCATATATTTT. Translating gives CASSIGPGSGNTIYF. The chain links TRBV19 to TRBJ1-3; the D is unclear. The germline V and J ends were trimmed by 3 bases and 0 bases, with 9 bases remaining between them. Germline CDR1 LNHDA, CDR2 SQIVND (reference sequence). This CDR3 has 15 amino acids.

The J gene is TRBJ2-5, the V gene TRBV19, with TRBD1 matching over 7 bases. Germline loops: CDR1 LNHDA, CDR2 SQIVND (reference sequence). Losses at the gene ends were 6 bases for V and 4 bases for J; bases not matched to a gene: 11. The length of the CDR3 is 15 residues. Written as DNA, the CDR3 is TGTGCCAGTAGGAGAGGGACAGAGAGGTCAGAGACCCAGTACTTC. It is translated as CASRRGTERSETQYF.

V usage is TRBV6-1 and J usage is TRBJ1-1, with D possibly matching TRBD1 (6 bases). V lost 2 bases and J 7 bases, leaving 17 bases between the germline ends. CDR3 length: 15 amino acids. CDR1 is MNHNS, CDR2 SASEGT, per germline. This CDR3 reads CASSEMRQRGIEAFF. CDR3 DNA sequence: TGTGCCAGCAGTGAAATGAGACAGAGGGGGATTGAAGCTTTCTTT.

This sequence joins TRBV7-8 and TRBJ1-1, with TRBD1 identical over 11 bases. Per germline, CDR1 SGHVS and CDR2 FQNEAQ. The junction had 9 bases not matched to a gene; V was cut back by 5 bases and J by 4 bases. The CDR3 is 16 residues long. The CDR3 DNA follows: TGTGCCAGCAGCGACGGGGACAGGGGGTATAGCACTGAAGCTTTCTTT. Translated, it gives CASSDGDRGYSTEAFF.

This clone was seen only once. CDR3 sequence: CASSYSFRALATEAFF. The CDR3 nucleotides read TGTGCCAGCAGTTACTCCTTCAGGGCGCTGGCTACTGAAGCTTTCTTT. This chain joins TRBV6-5 and TRBJ1-1; D might be TRBD1 (5 bases). The CDR3 has 16 amino acids. Germline V lookup: CDR1 MNHEY, CDR2 SVGAGI. Deletions cut 0 bases from V and 5 bases from J, with 16 bases between.

The chain employs TRBV18 and TRBJ1-1, with D unresolved. The CDR3 contains 17 residues. Germline V gene data show CDR1 as KGHSH and CDR2 as LQKENI. Between the trimmed V and J ends, which lost 3 bases and 3 bases, there was a span of 20 bases. The CDR3 is CASSPSSGPRSHTEAFF. Here the CDR3 DNA reads TGTGCCAGCTCACCGAGCTCAGGCCCTCGTTCTCACACTGAAGCTTTCTTT. The variable domain in full, completed from reference TRBV18 and TRBJ1-1, reads NAGVMQNPRHLVRRRGQEARLRCSPMKGHSHVYWYRQLPEEGLKFMVYLQKENIIDESGMPKERFSAEFPKEGPSILRIQQVVRGDSAAYFCASSPSSGPRSHTEAFFGQGTRLTVV.

V gene TRBV5-1 combines with J gene TRBJ2-5; 7 bases align to TRBD2. The junction had 6 bases not matched to a gene; V was cut back by 4 bases and J by 0 bases. Germline V lookup: CDR1 SGHRS, CDR2 YFSETQ. The CDR3 runs 15 residues. CDR3 residues: CASSLTGGDQETQYF. The CDR3 DNA sequence: TGCGCCAGCAGCCTCACTGGGGGGGACCAAGAGACCCAGTACTTC.

The gene calls are TRBV9 and TRBJ2-3; perhaps TRBD1 as D (5 bases). V gave up 0 bases and J gave up 4 bases, with 12 bases separating them. This CDR3 has 15 amino acids. In germline, CDR1 is SGDLS, CDR2 YYNGEE. CDR3: CASSVAARVPDTQYF. In DNA form, the CDR3 reads TGTGCCAGCAGCGTAGCGGCCAGGGTTCCAGATACGCAGTATTTT.